What follows are 23 T cell receptor beta chains derived from one specimen sequenced in a study of CD8+ T cells in alopecia areata. The authors extracted RNA and reverse transcribed it into cDNA as the sequencing template. The table came from immunoSEQ multiplex PCR; TCRdb's copy has only in-frame clones and leaves some out. The table lists about 140,000 clones, around 82% of them singletons. The treatment denotes: oral pan-JAK inhibitor, 5-10 mg twice daily. The sequenced sample was CD8+ T cells sorted from blood, obtained at week 4, from a patient treated with tofacitinib. All receptors come from a human donor with alopecia areata.

The chain has TRBV7-6 and TRBJ2-3, with 10 bases fitting TRBD2. The germline V gene encodes CDR1 SGHVS and CDR2 FNYEAQ. This CDR3 is 17 amino acids long. Unmatched junction bases numbered 11, after V lost 5 bases and J lost 3 bases. Written as DNA, the CDR3 is TGTGCCAGCAGCCCCGAAACCGGAGCGGGGGGGACAGATACGCAGTATTTT. It codes for CASSPETGAGGTDTQYF.

The V call is TRBV11-2, the J call TRBJ1-2, with 7 bases lining up with TRBD1. The CDR3 loop spans 13 amino acids. The V and J ends lost 4 bases and 7 bases, in that order; junction bases with no gene match: 6. CDR1 and CDR2 from the germline V gene are SGHAT and FQNNGV. In nucleotides, the CDR3 is TGTGCCAGCAGCTCGGACAGGTTATTTGGCTACACCTTC. Its translation is CASSSDRLFGYTF.

The V and J genes are TRBV27 and TRBJ1-2; 9 bases are shared with TRBD1. The V and J ends lost 0 bases and 6 bases, in that order; junction bases with no gene match: 2. The germline CDR1 and CDR2 sequences are MNHEY and SMNVEV (reference sequence). This CDR3 contains 14 residues. CDR3 in DNA: TGTGCCAGCAGTTTATCTACAGGGGGCAATGGCTACACCTTC. Its translation is CASSLSTGGNGYTF.

The CDR3 here is CASSPAYDRDEQYF. CDR3 sequence (DNA): TGTGCCAGCAGCCCCGCCTACGACAGGGACGAGCAGTACTTC. The chain carries TRBV4-2 and TRBJ2-7, with TRBD1 identical over 7 bases. The length of the CDR3 is 14 residues. CDR1 LGHNA and CDR2 YNFKEQ come from the germline V gene. V trimming: 4 bases; J trimming: 5 bases; junction bases outside the gene matches: 8.

The chain combines TRBV13 with TRBJ2-7; 7 nucleotides line up with TRBD2. Germline V gene lookup returns CDR1 PRHDT and CDR2 FYEKMQ (reference sequence). The CDR3 covers 12 residues. V was clipped by 4 bases and J by 3 bases; unmatched bases: 0. The CDR3 sequence is CASSWGGYEQYF. For the CDR3, the DNA is TGTGCCAGCAGCTGGGGGGGCTACGAGCAGTACTTC.

The chain combines TRBV7-2 with TRBJ2-3, with 8 nucleotides matching TRBD2. This CDR3 is 17 amino acids long. Germline CDR1 SGHTA, CDR2 FQGNSA. With 1 base clipped from V and 4 bases from J, the junction kept 10 bases outside the gene matches. The CDR3 coding sequence is TGTGCCAGCAGCTTAGTTGGGGTAGCGGGATGGTCAGATACGCAGTATTTT. Translated: CASSLVGVAGWSDTQYF.

The rearrangement joins TRBV13 to TRBJ1-1; the D is unclear. The CDR3 length is 13 residues. Trimming cost V 1 base and J 2 bases, with 5 bases left between them. Germline V gives CDR1 PRHDT, CDR2 FYEKMQ (reference sequence). The CDR3 DNA sequence: TGTGCCAGCAGCTTAGTCGGAAACACTGAAGCTTTCTTT. This translates into CASSLVGNTEAFF.

This chain links TRBV4-1 with TRBJ2-1; D unclear. Germline CDR1 and CDR2: MGHRA and YSYEKL. This CDR3 has 12 amino acids. V lost 3 bases and J 9 bases, leaving 9 bases between the germline ends. The CDR3 reads CASSQVRTEQFF. The DNA of the CDR3 is TGCGCCAGCAGCCAGGTACGAACTGAGCAGTTCTTC.

The chain carries TRBV7-2 and TRBJ1-2, with a tentative D call TRBD1 (5 bases). The CDR3 runs 13 residues. Germline-derived CDR1 and CDR2 are SGHTA and FQGNSA. Trimming removed 6 bases at V and 4 bases at J, with 12 bases between. As DNA, the CDR3 is TGTGCCAGCAGAGATTCGGGACCCTATGGCTACACCTTC. The encoded protein is CASRDSGPYGYTF.

The rearrangement uses TRBV7-2 and TRBJ2-1, with D perhaps TRBD1 or TRBD2 (5 bases each). Germline lookup yields CDR1 SGHTA and CDR2 FQGNSA. The V and J ends lost 5 bases and 4 bases respectively, with 18 bases between them. The length of the CDR3 is 16 residues. The CDR3 DNA reads TGTGCCAGCAGCCCCAATGTGGGGGAAGCTTACAATGAGCAGTTCTTC. This translates into CASSPNVGEAYNEQFF.

The rearrangement joins TRBV27 to TRBJ2-1; TRBD2 matches 8 bases. With 3 bases clipped from V and 5 bases from J, the junction kept 12 bases outside the gene matches. CDR1 and CDR2 (germline): MNHEY, SMNVEV (reference sequence). This CDR3 has 17 amino acids. CDR3 sequence (DNA): TGTGCCAGCAGTTTTCTCCGCGCGGGGGGCCCAAACAATGAGCAGTTCTTC. It specifies CASSFLRAGGPNNEQFF.

V and J are TRBV4-1 and TRBJ2-7; 10 nucleotides align to TRBD1. This CDR3 contains 16 residues. The germline V gene encodes CDR1 MGHRA and CDR2 YSYEKL. V lost 4 bases to trimming and J lost 6 bases; unmatched junction nucleotides: 12. In DNA form, the CDR3 reads TGCGCCAGCAGCCCCTCCGGGACAGGGGTTTTTGGCGAGCAGTACTTC. Translating gives CASSPSGTGVFGEQYF.

The rearrangement joins TRBV19 to TRBJ2-3; the D is unclear. Deletions cut 2 bases from V and 0 bases from J, with 6 bases between. The CDR3 totals 14 residues. Germline CDR1 LNHDA, CDR2 SQIVND (reference sequence). The CDR3 sequence: CASSITPSTDTQYF. DNA of the CDR3: TGTGCCAGTAGTATAACTCCTAGCACAGATACGCAGTATTTT.

V and J are TRBV5-6 and TRBJ2-4; 8 bases fit TRBD1. The CDR3 runs 16 residues. The trim removed 4 bases at V and 0 bases at J, leaving 6 bases unmatched. In germline, CDR1 is SGHDT, CDR2 YYEEEE. CDR3 coding DNA: TGTGCCAGCAGCCCAGGACAGGGTCTAGCCAAAAACATTCAGTACTTC. The encoded protein is CASSPGQGLAKNIQYF.

The gene calls are TRBV27 and TRBJ2-7; no firm D call. This CDR3 has 13 residues. Germline CDR1 and CDR2: MNHEY and SMNVEV (reference sequence). The ends were cut back, 5 bases at V and 2 bases at J, with 10 bases in the middle. This CDR3 is CASSPRYAYEQYF. Written as DNA, the CDR3 is TGTGCCAGCAGTCCCCGGTACGCCTACGAGCAGTACTTC.

To note about this clone: The same CDR3 is also encoded by other DNA sequences in this sample. This chain joins TRBV6-5 and TRBJ2-2, with no clear D. V lost 2 bases, J lost 3 bases, and 4 bases lay in between. The germline V gene has CDR1 MNHEY and CDR2 SVGAGI. This CDR3 contains 13 residues. This CDR3 reads CASSYGDTGELFF. The CDR3 DNA is TGTGCCAGCAGTTACGGGGACACCGGGGAGCTGTTTTTT.

This clone has just a few counts. This chain uses TRBV27 with TRBJ2-7; 7 bases agree with TRBD2. The J segment lost 1 base and the V segment lost 0 bases, leaving 6 bases of the junction unmatched. Germline V gives CDR1 MNHEY, CDR2 SMNVEV (reference sequence). The CDR3 runs to 16 residues. The CDR3 DNA is TGTGCCAGCAGTTTATCGACGAGCGGGGCTTCCTACGAGCAGTACTTC. Translated: CASSLSTSGASYEQYF.

The chain links TRBV30 to TRBJ2-2; unclear D gene. The germline CDR1 and CDR2 sequences are GTSNPN and SVGIG (reference sequence). The CDR3 runs 12 residues. V was clipped by 2 bases and J by 5 bases, with 6 bases between them. CDR3 DNA sequence: TGTGCCTGGAGTCCCGGGACCGGGGAGCTGTTTTTT. This sequence encodes CAWSPGTGELFF.

The chain recombines TRBV7-9 with TRBJ1-2, with 8 bases lining up with TRBD1. The V segment lost 0 bases and the J segment 4 bases; nucleotides outside the gene matches: 4. The CDR3 sequence is 15 residues long. CDR1 is SEHNR and CDR2 is FQNEAQ in the germline V gene (reference sequence). DNA for the CDR3: TGTGCCAGCAGCTTAGCGACAGGGGCTACCTATGGCTACACCTTC. Translation: CASSLATGATYGYTF.

The V and J genes are TRBV29-1 and TRBJ1-1, with 10 positions matching TRBD1. The CDR3 runs 13 residues. Germline V lookup: CDR1 SQVTM, CDR2 ANQGSEA. Trimming removed 3 bases from V and 3 bases from J; junction bases left unmatched: 1. The CDR3 region has the DNA TGCAGCGTTGACGGACAGGGGGACACTGAAGCTTTCTTT. This codes for CSVDGQGDTEAFF.

The genes are TRBV4-3 and TRBJ2-3; D is undetermined. This CDR3 has 14 residues. V was shortened by 0 bases and J by 2 bases, with 6 bases between the two germline ends. Per the germline V gene, CDR1 is LGHNA and CDR2 is YSLEER. CDR3: CASSQELDTDTQYF. The CDR3 bases are TGCGCCAGCAGCCAAGAGTTGGACACAGATACGCAGTATTTT.

The rearrangement links TRBV5-1 to TRBJ2-3; 8 nucleotides match TRBD2. The CDR3 runs 15 residues. J gave up 3 bases and V 2 bases, and 5 bases lay outside the gene matches. Germline CDR1 reads SGHRS; CDR2 reads YFSETQ. CDR3 DNA sequence: TGCGCCAGCAGCTTACCGGGACTAGGGACAGATACGCAGTATTTT. Translating it yields CASSLPGLGTDTQYF. Together with reference TRBV5-1 and TRBJ2-3, the CDR3 gives the full variable domain: KAGVTQTPRYLIKTRGQQVTLSCSPISGHRSVSWYQQTPGQGLQFLFEYFSETQRNKGNFPGRFSGRQFSNSRSEMNVSTLELGDSALYLCASSLPGLGTDTQYFGPGTRLTVL.

This sequence joins TRBV13 and TRBJ2-1; 8 nucleotides agree with TRBD1. CDR3 length: 15 residues. CDR1 is PRHDT and CDR2 is FYEKMQ in the germline V gene (reference sequence). V shed 0 bases and J 6 bases; nucleotides not matched to a gene: 4. In nucleotides, the CDR3 is TGTGCCAGCAGCTTAGGCGTTGGACAGGGCAATGAGCAGTTCTTC. As protein: CASSLGVGQGNEQFF.